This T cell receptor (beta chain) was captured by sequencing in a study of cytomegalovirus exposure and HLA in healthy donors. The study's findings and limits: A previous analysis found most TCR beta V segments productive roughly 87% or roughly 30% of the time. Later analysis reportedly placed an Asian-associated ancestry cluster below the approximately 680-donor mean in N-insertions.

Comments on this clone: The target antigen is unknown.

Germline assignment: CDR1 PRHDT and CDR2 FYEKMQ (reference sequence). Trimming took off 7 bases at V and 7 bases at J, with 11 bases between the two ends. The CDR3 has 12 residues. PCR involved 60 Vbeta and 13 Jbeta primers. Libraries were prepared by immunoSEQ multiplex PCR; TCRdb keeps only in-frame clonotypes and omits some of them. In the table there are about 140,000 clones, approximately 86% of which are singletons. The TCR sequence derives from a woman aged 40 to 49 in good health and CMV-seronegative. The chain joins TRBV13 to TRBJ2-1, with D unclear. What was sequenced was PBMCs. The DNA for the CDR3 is TGTGCCAGCAACTCCTTATTGAATGAGCAGTTCTTC. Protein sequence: CASNSLLNEQFF.